Listed below are T cell receptor beta chains from one sample, sequenced in a study of blood T cell repertoires in COVID-19. TCRdb keeps only in-frame clones here, not all; method: immunoSEQ multiplex PCR. The sample holds 200,000 to 250,000 clones, 82% seen once. Sequencing used PBMCs or T cells enriched from blood (not recorded which). The receptor source for this set is an older woman who had recovered from COVID-19. The conserved cysteine and the conserved F or W are not part of the CDR3 here. Fields, in order: D gene, V gene, CDR3 protein. The D gene is left open where the match is weak.

.,TRBV5-1,ASSPGVGNTIY
TRBD1,TRBV10-2,ASSGWGQGNKDNEQF
.,TRBV7-2,ASSSGNYGYT
TRBD1,TRBV2,ASSGDRVTEAF
TRBD1,TRBV27,ASSLLQGIGTEAF
TRBD1,TRBV11-2,ASSGDRVTYGYT
.,TRBV3-1/TRBV3-2,ASSPGRGNTEAF
TRBD2,TRBV2,ASSEARGLASYEQY
.,TRBV6-5,ASSPQRGGEGYT
TRBD1,TRBV5-5,ASSRTGASQETQY
.,TRBV11-3,ASSSLLLYEQY
TRBD1,TRBV11-2,ASSLAGTGFSGNTIY
TRBD2,TRBV5-4,ASSRLAGEVYNEQF
.,TRBV7-2,ASSLNTGSGNTIY
TRBD1,TRBV10-3,AISSSGTGVYGYT
TRBD1,TRBV10-3,AISESGQGNTEAF
.,TRBV27,ASSLPFSTDTQY